These 21 T cell receptor beta chains share one sample of origin, sequenced in a study of shared clonotypes between healthy human individuals. Libraries were prepared by immunoSEQ multiplex PCR; TCRdb keeps only in-frame clonotypes and omits some of them. The profile shows 400,000 to 500,000 clones, 70% to 80% of them singletons. Sequenced input: PBMCs. These receptor sequences come from a middle-aged woman in good health. Some clones in this sample may be carry-over from other donors' samples.

Details on this clone: A much more abundant neighbour one base away suggests this may be a read error. In the same sample, other DNA sequences code for this CDR3. The CDR3 reads CAWTRRERNEKLFF. In nucleotides, the CDR3 is TGTGCATGGACTCGACGGGAGCGTAATGAAAAACTGTTTTTT. This sequence joins TRBV30 and TRBJ1-4; no firm D call. CDR3 size: 14 residues. The V gene's germline CDR1 is GTSNPN and CDR2 SVGIG (reference sequence).

This clone came up a few times. The chain carries TRBV14 and TRBJ2-1; 9 positions agree with TRBD2. With 3 bases clipped from V and 13 bases from J, the junction kept 7 bases outside the gene matches. This CDR3 spans 13 amino acids. Per germline, CDR1 SGHDN and CDR2 FVKESK. CDR3 bases: TGTGCCAGCAGCCAGGAAAGCGGGAGGAAACAGTTCTTC. Amino acid sequence: CASSQESGRKQFF.

This clone was found once. This chain joins TRBV29-1 and TRBJ2-5; D gene ambiguous. CDR1 and CDR2 (germline): SQVTM, ANQGSEA. Trimming took 7 bases from V and 5 from J, leaving 8 bases between them. This CDR3 is 10 amino acids long. This CDR3 is CSGGLETQYF. The CDR3 nucleotides are TGCAGCGGCGGCCTTGAGACCCAGTACTTC.

This chain joins TRBV28 and TRBJ1-1, with 7 bases identical to TRBD1. CDR1 and CDR2 (germline): MDHEN, SYDVKM. The length of the CDR3 is 13 residues. With 10 bases clipped from V and 2 bases from J, the junction kept 7 bases outside the gene matches. The CDR3 DNA sequence: TGTGCCACCGGAACAGGGGTTAACACTGAAGCTTTCTTT. Its translation is CATGTGVNTEAFF.

This sequence joins TRBV4-1 and TRBJ1-5; no firm D call. V lost 2 bases to trimming and J lost 3 bases, with 8 bases between them. CDR3 size: 14 residues. Germline V gene lookup returns CDR1 MGHRA and CDR2 YSYEKL. CDR3 bases: TGCGCCAGCAGCCAATGGTCCACCAATCAGCCCCAGCATTTT. Its protein product is CASSQWSTNQPQHF.

The chain combines TRBV9 with TRBJ2-2, with TRBD2 matching 7 bases. V lost 0 bases to trimming and J lost 1 base; unmatched junction nucleotides: 12. CDR3 size: 19 residues. The germline CDR1 and CDR2 sequences are SGDLS and YYNGEE. The CDR3 region is CASSVALGGSVGNTGELFF. CDR3 sequence (DNA): TGTGCCAGCAGCGTAGCCCTGGGCGGGAGCGTGGGGAACACCGGGGAGCTGTTTTTT.

This rearrangement joins TRBV19 to TRBJ1-2, with D possibly being TRBD1 (6 bases). Germline lookup yields CDR1 LNHDA and CDR2 SQIVND (reference sequence). The V and J ends lost 3 bases and 0 bases respectively, with 11 bases between them. The length of the CDR3 is 15 residues. The CDR3 spells CASSIPGQPNYGYTF. In nucleotides, the CDR3 is TGTGCCAGTAGTATCCCCGGACAGCCTAACTATGGCTACACCTTC. Supplemented by reference TRBV19 and TRBJ1-2, the full variable domain reads DGGITQSPKYLFRKEGQNVTLSCEQNLNHDAMYWYRQDPGQGLRLIYYSQIVNDFQKGDIAEGYSVSREKKESFPLTVTSAQKNPTAFYLCASSIPGQPNYGYTFGSGTRLTVV.

The CDR3 loop is CASSMGGRQGDTGELFF. CDR3 nucleotides: TGTGCCAGTAGTATGGGAGGCCGGCAGGGGGACACCGGGGAGCTGTTTTTT. This chain uses TRBV19 with TRBJ2-2; D may be TRBD1 (7 bases). V was shortened by 3 bases and J by 3 bases, with 17 bases between the two germline ends. In germline, CDR1 is LNHDA, CDR2 SQIVND (reference sequence). CDR3 length equals 17 residues.

This chain links TRBV5-1 with TRBJ2-3; 11 bases are a match to TRBD2. The CDR3 sequence is 15 residues long. V was pared by 4 bases and J by 2 bases, with 3 bases of the junction left unmatched. CDR1 is SGHRS and CDR2 is YFSETQ in the germline V gene. CDR3 residues: CASSPLAGATDTQYF. CDR3 DNA: TGCGCCAGCAGCCCACTAGCGGGAGCCACAGATACGCAGTATTTT.

The chain carries TRBV9 and TRBJ1-4, with TRBD1 as a possible D gene (5 bases). Per the germline V gene, CDR1 is SGDLS and CDR2 is YYNGEE. The germline V and J ends were trimmed by 0 bases and 4 bases, with 10 bases remaining between them. This CDR3 has 15 amino acids. CDR3 nucleotide sequence: TGTGCCAGCAGCGTAGGGGCAGGGATTAATGAAAAACTGTTTTTT. Amino acids: CASSVGAGINEKLFF.

The chain couples TRBV11-1 to TRBJ2-5; 7 positions agree with TRBD1. Looked up from germline, CDR1 is SGHAT and CDR2 is FQDESV (reference sequence). J was trimmed by 4 bases and V by 6 bases; bases with no gene match: 5. This CDR3 contains 13 residues. The CDR3 coding sequence is TGTGCCAGCAGTCAGGGGGTGAGAGAGACCCAGTACTTC. Translated, it gives CASSQGVRETQYF.

V usage is TRBV5-4 and J usage is TRBJ1-2; D gene uncertain. Between the trimmed V and J ends, which lost 3 bases and 8 bases, there was a span of 26 bases. The CDR3 length is 17 residues. Germline lookup yields CDR1 SGHNT and CDR2 YYREEE (reference sequence). CDR3 in amino acids: CASSYPGDPQDRYGYTF. CDR3 DNA: TGTGCCAGCAGCTATCCCGGAGACCCGCAGGATAGATACGGCTACACCTTC.

As to this clone: A far larger clone is just one base off, so this is likely a read error. Different DNA sequences within this sample yield the same CDR3. The chain is built from TRBV5-4 and TRBJ1-2; D remains ambiguous. Germline V gene data show CDR1 as SGHNT and CDR2 as YYREEE (reference sequence). The CDR3 runs to 13 residues. Trimming removed 4 bases at V and 8 bases at J, with 15 bases between. CDR3 residues: CASSPGRAWGYTF. The CDR3 DNA reads as TGTGCCAGCAGCCCGGGTAGGGCATGGGGCTACACCTTC.

This rearrangement joins TRBV21-1 to TRBJ1-2. TRBV21-1 is an annotated pseudogene. CDR3 length: 15 residues. The CDR3 spells CASSKYDPKNYGYTF. CDR3 bases: TGTGCCAGCAGCAAATACGATCCGAAAAACTATGGCTACACCTTC.

The V and J genes are TRBV2 and TRBJ2-2; D not certain. Looked up from germline, CDR1 is SNHLY and CDR2 is FYNNEI. This CDR3 spans 14 amino acids. V dropped 7 bases and J dropped 5 bases, with 14 bases sitting between them. CDR3 DNA sequence: TGTGCCAGCACGGAATTAGCCCAAACCGGGGAGCTGTTTTTT. Encoded protein: CASTELAQTGELFF.

The chain recombines TRBV2 with TRBJ1-5; D is perhaps TRBD1 (5 bases). The V gene's germline CDR1 is SNHLY and CDR2 FYNNEI. V was pared by 5 bases and J by 4 bases, with 15 bases between. The CDR3 runs 15 residues. The CDR3 region has the DNA TGTGCCAGCAGTCCTTTCCGGGACGTAAATCAGCCCCAGCATTTT. Translation: CASSPFRDVNQPQHF. The whole variable domain, remainder taken from reference TRBV2 and TRBJ1-5, is EPEVTQTPSHQVTQMGQEVILRCVPISNHLYFYWYRQILGQKVEFLVSFYNNEISEKSEIFDDQFSVERPDGSNFTLKIRSTKLEDSAMYFCASSPFRDVNQPQHFGDGTRLSIL.

DNA of the CDR3: TGTGCCAGCAGTGGTGGGACAGCTAGCACAGATACGCAGTATTTT. Its translation: CASSGGTASTDTQYF. This chain joins TRBV28 and TRBJ2-3, with 7 bases fitting TRBD1. Unmatched junction bases numbered 5, after V lost 5 bases and J lost 0 bases. From germline, CDR1 is MDHEN and CDR2 SYDVKM. This CDR3 is built from 15 residues. The full variable domain, its missing parts supplied by reference TRBV28 and TRBJ2-3, is DVKVTQSSRYLVKRTGEKVFLECVQDMDHENMFWYRQDPGLGLRLIYFSYDVKMKEKGDIPEGYSVSREKKERFSLILESASTNQTSMYLCASSGGTASTDTQYFGPGTRLTVL.

The rearrangement joins TRBV7-2 to TRBJ2-3; 9 bases align to TRBD2. With 3 bases clipped from V and 4 bases from J, the junction kept 5 bases outside the gene matches. CDR1 is SGHTA, CDR2 FQGNSA, per germline. This CDR3 contains 15 residues. The CDR3 nucleotides read TGTGCCAGCAGCTTTTCTAGCGGGAACTCAGATACGCAGTATTTT. It encodes CASSFSSGNSDTQYF.

J is TRBJ2-3 and V is TRBV11-2, with unresolved D. Trimming shortened V by 4 bases and J by 5 bases, and 7 bases separated the two germline ends. CDR3 length equals 12 residues. CDR1 SGHAT and CDR2 FQNNGV come from the germline V gene. CDR3 region: CASSSGQDTQYF. The CDR3 DNA sequence: TGTGCCAGCAGCTCGGGCCAAGATACGCAGTATTTT.

This chain joins TRBV19 and TRBJ2-3, with 7 positions matching TRBD2. The CDR3 runs 14 residues. After removal of 6 bases from V and 0 bases from J, the junction contained 3 bases not matched to a gene. Germline CDR1 is LNHDA and CDR2 is SQIVND (reference sequence). CDR3 sequence reads: CASSGGTSTDTQYF. The DNA for the CDR3 is TGTGCCAGTAGCGGGGGGACTAGCACAGATACGCAGTATTTT. The full variable domain, in which reference TRBV19 and TRBJ2-3 provide the parts outside the CDR3, is DGGITQSPKYLFRKEGQNVTLSCEQNLNHDAMYWYRQDPGQGLRLIYYSQIVNDFQKGDIAEGYSVSREKKESFPLTVTSAQKNPTAFYLCASSGGTSTDTQYFGPGTRLTVL.

The chain recombines TRBV5-1 with TRBJ2-1; D may be TRBD2 (6 bases). Trimming took 4 bases from V and 0 from J, leaving 8 bases between them. The CDR3 runs to 14 residues. Germline V gene lookup returns CDR1 SGHRS and CDR2 YFSETQ. The CDR3 nucleotides are TGCGCCAGCAGCCCGACTAGCTCCTACAATGAGCAGTTCTTC. The encoded protein is CASSPTSSYNEQFF.